This T cell receptor beta chain appears in the sequencing data of a study of T cell responses to AZD1222 COVID-19 vaccine. Assay: immunoSEQ multiplex PCR; the TCRdb copy retains only in-frame clones and omits some. This sample has around 130,000 clones; 75% to 95% occur once, and the top ten carry approximately 2%. Remarks on this clone: The antigen remains unidentified.

Whole-study results and caveats: Donor demographics were predominantly white British with a female majority; clonal diversity may be underestimated.

Germline loops: CDR1 LNHDA, CDR2 SQIVND (reference sequence). CDR3 length: 15 residues. J gave up 2 bases and V 6 bases, and 5 bases lay outside the gene matches. The receptor was derived from an adult who received the AZD1222 COVID-19 vaccine. The chain combines TRBV19 with TRBJ1-5; 9 bases line up with TRBD1. This sample comprised peripheral blood, obtained 28 days after the second AZD1222 dose. The CDR3: CASRMGQGGNQPQHF. The CDR3 region has the DNA TGTGCCAGTAGGATGGGACAGGGTGGCAATCAGCCCCAGCATTTT.